The T cell receptor beta chain described here comes from a study of cytomegalovirus exposure and HLA in healthy donors. 13 Jbeta primers and 60 Vbeta primers were used for the PCR. The data were produced by immunoSEQ multiplex PCR, yet TCRdb's version contains in-frame clones alone and is incomplete. Of about 120,000 clones listed, 80% to 90% are singletons. Study-level findings and limits: Published work reported that the classifier diagnosed cytomegalovirus status with high specificity and sensitivity. Some segments of the V type, notably TRBV6-2 and TRBV6-3, were excluded as indistinguishable.

With regard to this clone: Its antigen is currently unknown.

This CDR3 has 15 amino acids. Trimming took 3 bases from V and 7 from J, leaving 14 bases between them. Looked up from germline, CDR1 is SGDLS and CDR2 is YYNGEE. The clonotype comes from a man aged 35-49 years in good health and CMV-seronegative. The chain links TRBV9 to TRBJ1-6; tentative D call: TRBD1 (5 bases). Material: PBMCs. CDR3 DNA sequence: TGTGCCAGCAGCGCGCAGACAGACATCAATTCACCCCTCCACTTT. It codes for CASSAQTDINSPLHF.